The 27 T cell receptor beta chains reported below all come from one sample, sequenced in a study of shared clonotypes between healthy human individuals. CD8 cells classed as naive were CD45RO-negative and positively selected for CCR7, excluding terminally differentiated effector memory CD45RA+ cells. TCRdb's table, derived via immunoSEQ multiplex PCR, lists solely in-frame clones and lacks some. Here the sample spans roughly 2.1 million clones, about 92% being singletons. The sequencing input was naive CD8+ T cells from PBMCs. Receptors originate from a man between 18 and 29 years old in good health. Some clones in this sample may be carry-over from other donors' samples.

The V gene is TRBV6-6, the J gene TRBJ2-7, with D perhaps matching TRBD2 (5 bases). This CDR3 has 15 amino acids. CDR1 and CDR2 (germline): MNHNY, SVGAGI (reference sequence). V was cut by 0 bases and J by 3 bases, with 12 bases left in between. The CDR3 here is CASSYSDSGLYEQYF. DNA for the CDR3: TGTGCCAGCAGTTACTCAGATTCAGGACTCTACGAGCAGTACTTC.

The chain has TRBV7-3 and TRBJ2-5, with TRBD2 matching over 7 bases. Trimming took 6 bases from V and 1 from J; bases not matched to a gene: 5. CDR1 SGHTA and CDR2 FQGTGA come from the germline V gene. CDR3 size: 14 residues. CDR3 amino acids: CASSRSGAQETQYF. The CDR3 DNA reads as TGTGCCAGCAGTCGCAGCGGGGCCCAAGAGACCCAGTACTTC.

The chain links TRBV7-9 to TRBJ2-7; TRBD2 is a possible D gene (5 bases). The germline V gene encodes CDR1 SEHNR and CDR2 FQNEAQ (reference sequence). With 5 bases removed from V and 2 bases from J, the gap between germline ends came to 16 bases. This CDR3 region has 15 residues. CDR3 loop: CASSAWGDRAYEQYF. The DNA for the CDR3 is TGTGCCAGCAGCGCCTGGGGAGATCGAGCCTACGAGCAGTACTTC.

The CDR3 region has the DNA TGTGCCAGCGTACCGATTCACGGGGGCAGGGGGCGCGCCGGGGAGCTGTTTTTT. Its translation: CASVPIHGGRGRAGELFF. The V call is TRBV28, the J call TRBJ2-2; 8 nucleotides line up with TRBD1. CDR3 size: 18 residues. V shed 8 bases, J shed 6 bases, and the junction held 20 bases outside the gene matches. Germline CDR1 and CDR2: MDHEN and SYDVKM.

This chain links TRBV27 with TRBJ2-7; D perhaps matches TRBD1 (5 bases). The CDR3 loop spans 16 amino acids. Deletions cut 5 bases from V and 4 bases from J, with 21 bases between. CDR1 is MNHEY, CDR2 SMNVEV, per germline (reference sequence). The CDR3 nucleotides read TGTGCCAGCAGTCCCAGCCAGGGTCATACCCTTTACGAGCAGTACTTC. It encodes CASSPSQGHTLYEQYF.

The chain links TRBV11-2 to TRBJ2-3, with D possibly TRBD1 on 5 matching bases. Germline lookup yields CDR1 SGHAT and CDR2 FQNNGV. V was clipped by 1 base and J by 2 bases, with 10 bases between them. CDR3 length: 15 amino acids. The CDR3 here is CASSLVRQNTDTQYF. The CDR3 coding sequence is TGTGCCAGCAGCTTAGTCCGACAGAACACAGATACGCAGTATTTT.

This clone was seen a single time. This rearrangement joins TRBV19 to TRBJ2-1; the D is unclear. The CDR3 covers 12 residues. Trimming removed 4 bases from V and 6 bases from J, with 7 bases in between. Germline V CDR1 and CDR2: LNHDA, SQIVND (reference sequence). This chain's CDR3 is CASSSLANEQFF. Written as DNA, the CDR3 is TGTGCCAGTAGTAGCCTTGCCAATGAGCAGTTCTTC.

This clone was counted only a few times. The chain recombines TRBV29-1 with TRBJ1-1; TRBD1 matches at 8 bases. Germline trimming cut 1 base from V and 6 bases from J; bases unmatched to any gene: 7. The CDR3 totals 14 residues. CDR1 SQVTM and CDR2 ANQGSEA come from the germline V gene. In DNA form, the CDR3 reads TGCAGCGTTGAAGGTGGACAGGGTTCCCCTGAAGCTTTCTTT. Residues: CSVEGGQGSPEAFF.

The genes are TRBV5-8 and TRBJ1-3; D gene unclear. Trimming removed 1 base at V and 1 base at J, with 9 bases between. Germline V gene data show CDR1 as SGHTS and CDR2 as YDEGEE. The CDR3 is 15 residues long. CDR3 sequence: CASSLLYGSGNTIYF. The CDR3, as DNA: TGTGCCAGCAGCTTGCTGTACGGGTCTGGAAACACCATATATTTT.

The V call is TRBV6-5, the J call TRBJ1-1; D may be TRBD1 (5 bases). CDR3 length: 12 residues. Germline lookup yields CDR1 MNHEY and CDR2 SVGAGI. V lost 2 bases and J lost 11, with 12 bases in between. The CDR3 DNA sequence: TGTGCCAGCAGTTACCGTGGGGGTTGGGCTTTCTTT. Protein product: CASSYRGGWAFF.

The gene calls are TRBV29-1 and TRBJ2-5; D not certain. There are 12 residues in the CDR3. Germline lookup yields CDR1 SQVTM and CDR2 ANQGSEA. The V and J ends lost 3 bases and 9 bases respectively, with 14 bases between them. Written as DNA, the CDR3 is TGCAGCGTTGAGTCAGGCGGAGTGTCCCAGTACTTC. As protein: CSVESGGVSQYF. Full variable domain (outside the CDR3, taken from reference TRBV29-1 and TRBJ2-5): SAVISQKPSRDICQRGTSLTIQCQVDSQVTMMFWYRQQPGQSLTLIATANQGSEATYESGFVIDKFPISRPNLTFSTLTVSNMSPEDSSIYLCSVESGGVSQYFGPGTRLLVL.

This clone was observed a single time. V is TRBV19 and J is TRBJ1-1; D may be TRBD1 (5 bases). CDR1 LNHDA and CDR2 SQIVND come from the germline V gene (reference sequence). Trimming took 5 bases from V and 3 from J, leaving 16 bases between them. The CDR3 totals 15 residues. The CDR3 reads CASSGLMGVDTEAFF. For the CDR3, the DNA is TGTGCCAGTAGTGGGTTAATGGGGGTAGACACTGAAGCTTTCTTT.

The chain carries TRBV23-1 and TRBJ2-3; TRBD2 matches 7 bases. TRBV23-1 is an open reading frame, and its role is uncertain. V lost 2 bases and J lost 0; bases outside the gene matches: 2. CDR3 length: 15 amino acids. This CDR3 reads CASSQRRESTDTQYF. The CDR3 DNA follows: TGCGCCAGCAGTCAAAGGCGGGAGAGCACAGATACGCAGTATTTT.

This rearrangement joins TRBV15 to TRBJ2-5; D is unclear. The germline V gene has CDR1 LNHNV and CDR2 YYDKDF (reference sequence). The length of the CDR3 is 14 residues. V lost 6 bases and J 3 bases, leaving 14 bases between the germline ends. CDR3 DNA: TGTGCCACCAGACGAGAGTCAGCAAAAGAGACCCAGTACTTC. Amino acids: CATRRESAKETQYF.

A remark on this clone: This sample includes further DNA sequences coding for the same CDR3. Here the CDR3 reads CASSPGTAGANVLTF. As DNA, the CDR3 is TGCGCCAGCAGCCCTGGGACAGCTGGGGCCAACGTCCTGACTTTC. The V gene is TRBV4-3, the J gene TRBJ2-6, with TRBD1 matching 7 bases. This CDR3 has 15 amino acids. The germline gives CDR1 LGHNA, CDR2 YSLEER. V dropped 4 bases and J dropped 2; count of bases not matched to a gene: 2.

The chain is built from TRBV7-2 and TRBJ2-7; D may match TRBD1 or TRBD2 (5 bases each). Trimming left V 3 bases short and J 2 bases short, with 11 bases between. The germline V gene encodes CDR1 SGHTA and CDR2 FQGNSA. The length of the CDR3 is 14 residues. CDR3 in amino acids: CASSFRDGPYEQYF. In DNA form, the CDR3 reads TGTGCCAGCAGCTTCCGGGACGGTCCCTACGAGCAGTACTTC.

The chain is built from TRBV28 and TRBJ2-7; 7 bases agree with TRBD1. With V trimmed by 6 bases and J by 3 bases, 5 bases remained unmatched. Germline CDR1 is MDHEN and CDR2 is SYDVKM. This CDR3 contains 13 residues. CDR3 region: CASSYDRDYEQYF. In DNA, the CDR3 is TGTGCCAGCAGCTACGACAGGGACTACGAGCAGTACTTC.

This rearrangement joins TRBV6-1 to TRBJ2-1; TRBD2 is a possible D gene (6 bases). V was clipped by 1 base and J by 14 bases, with 12 bases between them. Germline lookup yields CDR1 MNHNS and CDR2 SASEGT. The CDR3 sequence is 12 residues long. The CDR3 nucleotides read TGTGCCAGCAGTGAAGGAACGGGAGCGAAGTTCTTC. Protein product: CASSEGTGAKFF.

The chain couples TRBV15 to TRBJ1-2; the D is unclear. Trimming left V 0 bases short and J 10 bases short, with 18 bases between. CDR1 is LNHNV, CDR2 YYDKDF, per germline (reference sequence). This CDR3 is built from 15 residues. The CDR3 DNA is TGTGCCACCAGCAGAGATCGTGGTATCCCGCAGGACTACACCTTC. Translating it yields CATSRDRGIPQDYTF.

V is TRBV6-4 and J is TRBJ2-6, with D possibly being TRBD1 or TRBD2 (6 bases each). The CDR3 runs to 16 residues. Germline V CDR1 and CDR2: MRHNA, SNTAGT. V was clipped by 7 bases and J by 9 bases, with 22 bases between them. CDR3 region: CASKGGPPLFVNVLTF. The CDR3 nucleotides are TGTGCCAGCAAAGGGGGGCCCCCTCTGTTCGTCAACGTCCTGACTTTC.

A remark on this clone: At the DNA level, this CDR3 is encoded by other sequences in the same sample as well. The chain recombines TRBV9 with TRBJ1-5, with D unresolved. The germline gives CDR1 SGDLS, CDR2 YYNGEE. The CDR3 spans 13 residues. Trimming cost V 4 bases and J 0 bases, with 5 bases left between them. The CDR3 DNA follows: TGTGCCAGCAGCCCTGGTAGCAATCAGCCCCAGCATTTT. This sequence encodes CASSPGSNQPQHF.

V usage is TRBV6-5 and J usage is TRBJ2-7; weak D call: TRBD1 (5 bases). This CDR3 is 14 amino acids long. Trimming took off 6 bases at V and 2 bases at J, with 14 bases between the two ends. Germline V gives CDR1 MNHEY, CDR2 SVGAGI. CDR3 DNA sequence: TGTGCCAGCAGACAAGGGGATTACGCCTACGAGCAGTACTTC. This codes for CASRQGDYAYEQYF.

This CDR3 reads CASSQNIRQPQHF. DNA for the CDR3: TGCGCCAGCAGCCAAAATATTCGACAGCCCCAGCATTTT. J is TRBJ1-5 and V is TRBV4-1, with D hard to call. The germline V and J ends were trimmed by 2 bases and 7 bases, with 9 bases remaining between them. Looked up from germline, CDR1 is MGHRA and CDR2 is YSYEKL. This CDR3 spans 13 amino acids.

The chain links TRBV6-6 to TRBJ2-7; D unresolved. CDR3 length equals 14 residues. Germline CDR1 and CDR2: MNHNY and SVGAGI (reference sequence). Trimming left V 5 bases short and J 3 bases short, with 14 bases between. The CDR3 DNA reads TGTGCCAGCAGTCCCTTAATACGTGGCTACGAGCAGTACTTC. Amino acid sequence: CASSPLIRGYEQYF.

CDR3 loop: CASSQERDSETQYF. The CDR3 DNA reads as TGTGCCAGCAGCCAAGAGAGGGATTCAGAGACCCAGTACTTC. The rearrangement uses TRBV14 and TRBJ2-5, with D perhaps TRBD2 (5 bases). CDR1 and CDR2 from the germline V gene are SGHDN and FVKESK. CDR3 length: 14 amino acids. V lost 0 bases, J lost 4 bases, and 9 bases lay in between.

As concerns this clone: The same CDR3 is also encoded by other DNA sequences in this sample. V is TRBV7-8 and J is TRBJ2-5, with 11 bases identical to TRBD2. The CDR3 is made up of 16 amino acids. V was pared by 6 bases and J by 0 bases, with 6 bases of the junction left unmatched. Germline V gene data show CDR1 as SGHVS and CDR2 as FQNEAQ. CDR3 coding DNA: TGTGCCAGCAGTCCGCCGGGACTAGCGGACCAAGAGACCCAGTACTTC. The encoded protein is CASSPPGLADQETQYF.

V is TRBV7-6 and J is TRBJ2-7; D ambiguous. Between the trimmed V and J ends, which lost 0 bases and 5 bases, there was a span of 8 bases. This CDR3 is 13 amino acids long. Germline CDR1 SGHVS, CDR2 FNYEAQ. The chain's CDR3 is CASSLAGLNEQYF. The CDR3 region has the DNA TGTGCCAGCAGCTTAGCCGGGCTCAACGAGCAGTACTTC.